The text below deals with one T cell receptor (beta chain). The data belong to a study of blood T cell repertoires in COVID-19. Study summary: Whether acute or convalescent, the COVID-19 samples came from the United States, Italy and Spain. The cDNA or gDNA used as material had been derived from T cells, B-cell-depleted T cells, or PBMCs.

Between the trimmed V and J ends, which lost 0 bases and 10 bases, there was a span of 16 bases. The CDR3 length is 15 residues. Germline V gene sequence: CDR1 LNHDA, CDR2 SQIVND (reference sequence). This table comes from immunoSEQ multiplex PCR, and its TCRdb copy is limited to in-frame clones, with some not included. This sample yields 100,000 to 150,000 clones, of which 75% to 90% are seen a single time; around 30% belongs to the top ten. The chain links TRBV19 to TRBJ2-1; tentatively, D is TRBD2 (6 bases). The specimen sequenced was peripheral blood. This sequence originates from a man in his 70s with active or convalescent COVID-19. The CDR3 loop reads CASSIDNPGRGEQFF. CDR3 nucleotides: TGTGCCAGTAGTATAGATAACCCCGGACGGGGGGAGCAGTTCTTC.